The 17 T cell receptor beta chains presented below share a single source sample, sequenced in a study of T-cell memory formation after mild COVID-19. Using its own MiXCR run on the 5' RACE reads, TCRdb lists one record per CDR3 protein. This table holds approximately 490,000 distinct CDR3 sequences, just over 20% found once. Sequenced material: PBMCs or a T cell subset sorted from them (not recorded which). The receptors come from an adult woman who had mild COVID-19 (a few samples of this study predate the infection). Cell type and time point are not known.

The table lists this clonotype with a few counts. In nucleotides, the CDR3 is TGTGCCAGCAGCTTACCCCTGGTCGGGAACACCATATATTTT. It yields the protein CASSLPLVGNTIYF. This chain uses TRBV7-9 with TRBJ1-3, with D uncertain. The V and J ends lost 2 bases and 7 bases respectively, with 12 bases between them. This CDR3 has 14 amino acids. Looked up from germline, CDR1 is SEHNR and CDR2 is FQNEAQ (reference sequence). Full variable domain (outside the CDR3, taken from reference TRBV7-9 and TRBJ1-3): DTGVSQNPRHKITKRGQNVTFRCDPISEHNRLYWYRQTLGQGPEFLTYFQNEAQLEKSRLLSDRFSAERPKGSFSTLEIQRTEQGDSAMYLCASSLPLVGNTIYFGEGSWLTVV.

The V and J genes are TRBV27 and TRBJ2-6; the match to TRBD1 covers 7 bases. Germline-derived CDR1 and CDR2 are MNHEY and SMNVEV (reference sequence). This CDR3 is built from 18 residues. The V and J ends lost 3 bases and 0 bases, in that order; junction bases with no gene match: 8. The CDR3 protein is CASSFSWDSYSGANVLTF. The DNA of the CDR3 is TGTGCCAGCAGTTTTTCGTGGGACAGTTACTCTGGGGCCAACGTCCTGACTTTC.

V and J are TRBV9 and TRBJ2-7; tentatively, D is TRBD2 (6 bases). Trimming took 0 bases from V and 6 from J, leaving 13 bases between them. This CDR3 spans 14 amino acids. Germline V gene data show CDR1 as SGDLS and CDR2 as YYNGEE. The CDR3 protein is CASSVDLERVEQYF. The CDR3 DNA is TGTGCCAGCAGCGTAGATTTGGAGCGGGTCGAGCAGTACTTC.

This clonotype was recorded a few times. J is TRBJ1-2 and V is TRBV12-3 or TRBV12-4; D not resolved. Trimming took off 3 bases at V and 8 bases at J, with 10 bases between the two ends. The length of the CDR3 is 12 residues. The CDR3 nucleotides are TGTGCCAGCAGTTTGGCCGCATGGGGCTACACCTTC. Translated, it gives CASSLAAWGYTF.

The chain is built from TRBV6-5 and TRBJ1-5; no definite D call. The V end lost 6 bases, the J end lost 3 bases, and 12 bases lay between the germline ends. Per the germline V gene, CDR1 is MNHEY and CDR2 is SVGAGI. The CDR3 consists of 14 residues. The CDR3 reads CASRDTGYNQPQHF. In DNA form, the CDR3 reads TGTGCCAGCAGGGATACGGGGTACAATCAGCCCCAGCATTTT.

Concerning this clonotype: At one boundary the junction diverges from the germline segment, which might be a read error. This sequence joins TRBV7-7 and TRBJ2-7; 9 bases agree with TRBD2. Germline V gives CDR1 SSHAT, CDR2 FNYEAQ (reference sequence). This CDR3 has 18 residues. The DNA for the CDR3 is TGTGCTAGCAGCTTAGTGCGCGAGGGGCGGGAGGGCCGCTACGAGCAGTACTTC. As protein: CASSLVREGREGRYEQYF.

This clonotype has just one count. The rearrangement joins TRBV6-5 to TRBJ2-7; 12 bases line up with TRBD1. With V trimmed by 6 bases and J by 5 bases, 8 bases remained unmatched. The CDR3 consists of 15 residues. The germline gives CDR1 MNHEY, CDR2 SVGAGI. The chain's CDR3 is CASRVPGTGGDEQYF. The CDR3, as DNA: TGTGCCAGCAGGGTACCCGGGACAGGGGGCGACGAGCAGTACTTC.

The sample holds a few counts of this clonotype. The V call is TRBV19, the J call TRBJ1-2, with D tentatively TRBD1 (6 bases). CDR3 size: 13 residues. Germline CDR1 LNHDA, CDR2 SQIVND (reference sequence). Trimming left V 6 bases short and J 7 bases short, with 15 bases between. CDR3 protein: CASRIQGIGGYTF. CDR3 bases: TGTGCCAGTAGGATACAGGGAATCGGTGGCTACACCTTC.

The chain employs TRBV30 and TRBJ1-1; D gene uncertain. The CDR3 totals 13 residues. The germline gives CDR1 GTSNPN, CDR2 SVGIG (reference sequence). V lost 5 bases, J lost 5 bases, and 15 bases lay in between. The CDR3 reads CAWDTLDWTEAFF. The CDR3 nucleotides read TGTGCCTGGGACACGCTCGACTGGACTGAAGCTTTCTTT.

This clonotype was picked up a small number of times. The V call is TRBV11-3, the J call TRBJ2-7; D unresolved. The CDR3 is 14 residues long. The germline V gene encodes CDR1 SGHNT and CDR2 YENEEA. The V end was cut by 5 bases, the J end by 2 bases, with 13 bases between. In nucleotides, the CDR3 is TGTGCCAGCAGCCCCCCCCGGCCCCCCTACGAGCAGTACTTC. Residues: CASSPPRPPYEQYF.

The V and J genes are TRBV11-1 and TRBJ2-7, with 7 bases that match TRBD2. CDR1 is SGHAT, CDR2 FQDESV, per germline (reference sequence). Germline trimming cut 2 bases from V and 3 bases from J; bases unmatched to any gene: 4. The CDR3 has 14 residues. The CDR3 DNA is TGTGCCAGCAGCTTACCCACTAGCGACTACGAGCAGTACTTC. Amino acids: CASSLPTSDYEQYF.

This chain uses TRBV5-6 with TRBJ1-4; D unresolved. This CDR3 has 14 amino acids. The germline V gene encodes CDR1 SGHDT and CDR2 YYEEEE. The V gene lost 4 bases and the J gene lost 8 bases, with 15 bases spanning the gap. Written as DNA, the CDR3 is TGTGCCAGCAGCACGACCCCTGTCGGGGAAAAACTGTTTTTT. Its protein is CASSTTPVGEKLFF.

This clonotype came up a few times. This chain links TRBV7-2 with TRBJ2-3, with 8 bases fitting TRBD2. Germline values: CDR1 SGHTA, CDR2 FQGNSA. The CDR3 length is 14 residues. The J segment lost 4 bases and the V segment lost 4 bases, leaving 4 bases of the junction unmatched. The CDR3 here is CASSSTSVPDTQYF. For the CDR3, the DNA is TGTGCCAGCAGCTCGACTAGCGTGCCAGATACGCAGTATTTT.

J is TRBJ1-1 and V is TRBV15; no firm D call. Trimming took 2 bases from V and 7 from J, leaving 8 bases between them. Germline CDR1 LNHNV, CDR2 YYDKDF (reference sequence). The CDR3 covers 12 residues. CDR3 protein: CATSRFRDEAFF. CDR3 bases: TGTGCCACCAGCAGATTCAGAGATGAAGCTTTCTTT.

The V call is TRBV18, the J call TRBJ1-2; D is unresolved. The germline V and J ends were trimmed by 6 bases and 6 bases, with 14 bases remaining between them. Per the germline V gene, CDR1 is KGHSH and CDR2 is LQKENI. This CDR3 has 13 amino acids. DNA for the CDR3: TGTGCCAGCTCTCTCGGGGAAAGAGATGGCTACACCTTC. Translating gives CASSLGERDGYTF.

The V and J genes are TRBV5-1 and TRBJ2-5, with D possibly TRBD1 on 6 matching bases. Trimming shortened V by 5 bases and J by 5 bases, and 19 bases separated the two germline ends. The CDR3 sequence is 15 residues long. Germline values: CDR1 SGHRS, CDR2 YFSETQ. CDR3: CASSWGFRGSETQYF. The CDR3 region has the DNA TGCGCCAGCAGTTGGGGGTTCAGGGGATCGGAGACCCAGTACTTC.

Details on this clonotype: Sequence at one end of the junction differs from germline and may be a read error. Here the CDR3 reads CASSLEVASQFRHF. CDR3 DNA: TGTGCCAGCAGCTTAGAAGTGGCTTCCCAGTTCCGCCACTTC. This chain uses TRBV7-8 with TRBJ2-1; no reliable D call. The CDR3 runs to 14 residues. In germline, CDR1 is SGHVS, CDR2 FQNEAQ.